What follows are 16 T cell receptor beta chains derived from one specimen sequenced in a study of regulatory T cells in long-lasting Graves disease. Sample time point: newly diagnosed GD, antithyroid drugs for less than 3 months. PBMC-extracted RNA yielded the TCR library. TCR beta libraries were built with iRepertoire HTBI primers and Arm-PCR of CDR3 regions. TCRdb independently ran MiXCR on the multiplex PCR reads; one entry per CDR3 protein. The profile shows a few hundred thousand distinct CDR3 sequences, around 15% of them singletons. These records were also assigned to another study, of T cells in Graves' hyperthyroidism and ophthalmopathy.

This specimen consisted of peripheral blood mononuclear cells (PBMCs), obtained at new diagnosis, from a patient treated with antithyroid drugs. These receptors all come from a woman in her late teens or twenties with Graves disease.

V usage is TRBV4-1 and J usage is TRBJ2-3, with 8 bases fitting TRBD2. Trimming at V came to 0 bases and at J to 6 bases, leaving 8 bases not matched to a gene. There are 16 residues in the CDR3. Germline V gene lookup returns CDR1 MGHRA and CDR2 YSYEKL. The CDR3 DNA is TGCGCCAGCAGCCAAGACCGGGAGGGCCTTACGGATACGCAGTATTTT. Amino acids: CASSQDREGLTDTQYF.

The CDR3 loop is CSAGLAGVGEQYF. CDR3 nucleotide sequence: TGCAGTGCTGGACTAGCGGGAGTGGGGGAGCAGTACTTC. The chain carries TRBV20-1 and TRBJ2-7, with 13 nucleotides matching TRBD2. V was clipped by 5 bases and J by 7 bases; unmatched bases: 5. Germline V gene lookup returns CDR1 DFQATT and CDR2 SNEGSKA (reference sequence). The CDR3 consists of 13 residues.

This clonotype was seen many times. The chain carries TRBV12-3 or TRBV12-4 and TRBJ2-3; D possibly matches TRBD1 or TRBD2 (5 bases each). The J call is uncertain, as TRBJ2-1 better fits the DNA end. This CDR3 is built from 13 residues. The CDR3 protein is CASSPPEGNEQFF. CDR3 coding DNA: TGTGCCAGCAGTCCCCCTGAGGGGAATGAGCAGTTCTTC.

The chain couples TRBV19 to TRBJ1-1; no reliable D call. Germline V gives CDR1 LNHDA, CDR2 SQIVND (reference sequence). Trimming shortened V by 8 bases and J by 8 bases, and 12 bases separated the two germline ends. CDR3 size: 11 residues. The CDR3 DNA follows: TGTGCCAGTGTCCGCCGGGCGGAAGCTTTCTTT. Protein sequence: CASVRRAEAFF.

About this clonotype: Being one base from a much bigger clone, this may be a read error. V usage is TRBV5-1 and J usage is TRBJ2-1; 10 bases map to TRBD2. The CDR3 loop spans 14 amino acids. CDR1 is SGHRS, CDR2 YFSETQ, per germline. The CDR3 sequence is CAGSFLAGVGEQFF. The CDR3, as DNA: TGCGCCGGCAGCTTTCTAGCGGGAGTAGGTGAGCAGTTCTTC.

The table lists this clonotype with many counts. As DNA, the CDR3 is TGTGCCAGCAGCTTATTGGCAGGGACGCCTTCCTATGGCTACACCTTC. Encoded protein: CASSLLAGTPSYGYTF. This sequence joins TRBV7-6 and TRBJ1-2; D possibly corresponds to TRBD1 (5 bases). The V gene lost 2 bases and the J gene lost 4 bases, with 17 bases spanning the gap. This CDR3 is built from 16 residues. Germline V lookup: CDR1 SGHVS, CDR2 FNYEAQ.

This clonotype was counted ten times or more. The junction and the germline gene differ at one end; a read error may be behind it. The rearrangement uses TRBV5-1 and TRBJ1-1, with D uncertain. Per germline, CDR1 SGHRS and CDR2 YFSETQ. The CDR3 loop spans 14 amino acids. Here the CDR3 reads CASSLQVMNTEAFF. In DNA, the CDR3 is TGTGCCAGCAGCTTGCAGGTCATGAACACTGAAGCTTTCTTT.

This clonotype was detected many times. V gene TRBV27 combines with J gene TRBJ2-1; TRBD2 matches 10 bases. The CDR3 has 15 amino acids. V dropped 3 bases and J dropped 8; count of bases not matched to a gene: 7. Looked up from germline, CDR1 is MNHEY and CDR2 is SMNVEV (reference sequence). As DNA, the CDR3 is TGTGCCAGCAGTTTCCTGGGACTAGCGTTGGATGAGCAGTTCTTC. The encoded protein is CASSFLGLALDEQFF.

V usage is TRBV28 and J usage is TRBJ1-2; 8 nucleotides match TRBD1. The J segment lost 2 bases and the V segment lost 4 bases, leaving 3 bases of the junction unmatched. Germline V gene lookup returns CDR1 MDHEN and CDR2 SYDVKM. CDR3 size: 14 residues. The CDR3 DNA reads TGTGCCAGCAGTTCCTGGACAGGGAACTATGGCTACACCTTC. Amino acid sequence: CASSSWTGNYGYTF.

This clonotype was seen ten or more times. This chain links TRBV28 with TRBJ2-3; a possible D gene is TRBD2 (5 bases). V dropped 4 bases and J dropped 5 bases, with 25 bases sitting between them. The CDR3 is 18 residues long. CDR1 MDHEN and CDR2 SYDVKM come from the germline V gene. Written as DNA, the CDR3 is TGTGCCAGCAGTTCCGAGAGCTTAAAGCGGAAACGACGAGATACGCAGTATTTT. Translation: CASSSESLKRKRRDTQYF. Based on the CDR3 plus reference TRBV28 and TRBJ2-3, the full variable domain is DVKVTQSSRYLVKRTGEKVFLECVQDMDHENMFWYRQDPGLGLRLIYFSYDVKMKEKGDIPEGYSVSREKKERFSLILESASTNQTSMYLCASSSESLKRKRRDTQYFGPGTRLTVL.

DNA for the CDR3: TGCAGCGTTGTTGACAACACGAACACCGGGGAGCTGTTTTTT. Amino acids: CSVVDNTNTGELFF. V is TRBV29-1 and J is TRBJ2-2; D call uncertain. V was cut by 4 bases and J by 0 bases, with 9 bases left in between. The germline V gene encodes CDR1 SQVTM and CDR2 ANQGSEA. This CDR3 comprises 14 residues.

In its sample, this clonotype was seen a few times. The chain has TRBV28 and TRBJ1-2, with 7 bases identical to TRBD1. After removal of 6 bases from V and 7 bases from J, the junction contained 8 bases not matched to a gene. This CDR3 contains 13 residues. Germline assignment: CDR1 MDHEN and CDR2 SYDVKM. Written as DNA, the CDR3 is TGTGCCAGCAGGGGCGGGCAGGGGGTTGGCTACACCTTC. This gives the protein CASRGGQGVGYTF.

This clonotype was seen at least ten times. This sequence joins TRBV20-1 and TRBJ1-1; the D gene is possibly TRBD1 (5 bases). V was clipped by 3 bases and J by 7 bases, with 18 bases between them. The CDR3 consists of 14 residues. From germline, CDR1 is DFQATT and CDR2 SNEGSKA (reference sequence). CDR3 coding DNA: TGCAGTGCTAGCGAGCGGGGGGATGGAGGTGAAGCTTTCTTT. As protein: CSASERGDGGEAFF.

The V gene is TRBV6-2 or TRBV6-3, the J gene TRBJ2-1; 11 bases line up with TRBD2. Unmatched junction bases numbered 8, after V lost 5 bases and J lost 8 bases. The V gene's germline CDR1 is MNHEY and CDR2 SVGEGT. The CDR3 has 15 residues. The CDR3 is CASSNSGRAEDEQFF. CDR3 nucleotides: TGTGCCAGCAGTAATAGCGGGAGGGCCGAAGATGAGCAGTTCTTC.

Many counts were recorded for this clonotype. The rearrangement joins TRBV12-3 or TRBV12-4 to TRBJ1-6, with a possible D match to TRBD1 (6 bases). V dropped 1 base and J dropped 6 bases, with 10 bases sitting between them. CDR3 length: 15 residues. CDR3 sequence (DNA): TGTGCCAGCAGTTTAGACGGCAGGGGTAATTCACCCCTCCACTTT. Translating it yields CASSLDGRGNSPLHF.

This clonotype was picked up many times. The J gene is TRBJ1-1, the V gene TRBV20-1, with 8 bases fitting TRBD1. CDR3 length: 15 amino acids. V was pared by 4 bases and J by 9 bases, with 16 bases of the junction left unmatched. Germline CDR1 DFQATT, CDR2 SNEGSKA (reference sequence). CDR3: CSATDRGTGGVKAFF. The CDR3 DNA reads as TGCAGTGCTACAGACAGGGGCACGGGGGGTGTGAAAGCTTTCTTT.